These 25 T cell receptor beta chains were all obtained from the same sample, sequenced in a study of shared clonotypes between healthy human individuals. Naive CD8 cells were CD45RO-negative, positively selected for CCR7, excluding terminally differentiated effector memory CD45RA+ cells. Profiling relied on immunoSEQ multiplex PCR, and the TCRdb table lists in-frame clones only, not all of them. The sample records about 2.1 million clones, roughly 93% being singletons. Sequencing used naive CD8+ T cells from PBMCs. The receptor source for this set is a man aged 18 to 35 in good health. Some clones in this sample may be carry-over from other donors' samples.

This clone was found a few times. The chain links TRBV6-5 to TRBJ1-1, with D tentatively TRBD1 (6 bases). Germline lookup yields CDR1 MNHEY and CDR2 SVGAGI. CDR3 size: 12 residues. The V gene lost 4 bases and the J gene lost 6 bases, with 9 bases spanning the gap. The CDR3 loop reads CASSSDRPEAFF. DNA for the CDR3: TGTGCCAGCAGTTCCGACAGGCCTGAAGCTTTCTTT.

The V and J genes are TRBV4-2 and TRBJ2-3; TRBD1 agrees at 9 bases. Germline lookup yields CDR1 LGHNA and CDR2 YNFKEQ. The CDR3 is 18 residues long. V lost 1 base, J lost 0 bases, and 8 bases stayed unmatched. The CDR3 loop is CASSQGVRGTGSTDTQYF. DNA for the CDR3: TGTGCCAGCAGCCAAGGGGTTCGTGGGACAGGGAGCACAGATACGCAGTATTTT.

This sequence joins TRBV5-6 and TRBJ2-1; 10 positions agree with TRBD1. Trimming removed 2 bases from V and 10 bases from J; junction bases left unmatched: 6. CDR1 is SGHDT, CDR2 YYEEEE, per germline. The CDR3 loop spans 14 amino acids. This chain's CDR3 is CASSFVGQGREQFF. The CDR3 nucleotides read TGTGCCAGCAGCTTTGTGGGACAGGGGCGCGAGCAGTTCTTC.

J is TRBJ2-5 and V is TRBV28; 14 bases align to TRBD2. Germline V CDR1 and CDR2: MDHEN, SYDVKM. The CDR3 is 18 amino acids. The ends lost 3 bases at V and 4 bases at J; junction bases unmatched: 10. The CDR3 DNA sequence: TGTGCCAGCAGTTTCACTTCCGGGACTAGCGGGAGTTCAGAGACCCAGTACTTC. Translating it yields CASSFTSGTSGSSETQYF.

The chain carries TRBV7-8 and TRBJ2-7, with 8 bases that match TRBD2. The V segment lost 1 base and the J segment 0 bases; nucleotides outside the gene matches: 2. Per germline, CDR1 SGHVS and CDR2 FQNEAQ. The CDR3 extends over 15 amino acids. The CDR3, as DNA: TGTGCCAGCAGCTTAGGGCTAGCGGGCTCCTACGAGCAGTACTTC. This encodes CASSLGLAGSYEQYF.

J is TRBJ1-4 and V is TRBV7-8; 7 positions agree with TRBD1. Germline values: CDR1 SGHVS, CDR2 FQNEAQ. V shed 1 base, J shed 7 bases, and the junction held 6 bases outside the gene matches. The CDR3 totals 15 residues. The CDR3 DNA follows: TGTGCCAGCAGCTTAGAAAGGACAGGTCGTGAAAAACTGTTTTTT. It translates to CASSLERTGREKLFF.

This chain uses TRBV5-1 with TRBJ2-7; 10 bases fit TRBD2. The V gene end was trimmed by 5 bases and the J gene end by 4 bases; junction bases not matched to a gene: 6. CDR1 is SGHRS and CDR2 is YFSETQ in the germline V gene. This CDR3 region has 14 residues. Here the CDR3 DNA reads TGCGCCAGCAGTGTCTGGACTAGCGGATACGAGCAGTACTTC. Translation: CASSVWTSGYEQYF.

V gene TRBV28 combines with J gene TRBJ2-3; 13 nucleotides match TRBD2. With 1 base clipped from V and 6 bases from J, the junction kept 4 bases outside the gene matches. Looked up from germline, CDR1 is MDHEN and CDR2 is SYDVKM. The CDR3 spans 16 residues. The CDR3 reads CASSLLLAGGLDTQYF. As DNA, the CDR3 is TGTGCCAGCAGTTTATTACTAGCGGGAGGGCTGGATACGCAGTATTTT.

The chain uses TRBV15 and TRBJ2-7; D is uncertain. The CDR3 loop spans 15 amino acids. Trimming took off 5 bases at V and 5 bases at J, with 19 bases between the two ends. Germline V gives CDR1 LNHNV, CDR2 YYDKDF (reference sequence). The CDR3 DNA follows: TGTGCCACCAGCGGACGGACGGCCTTGTTAAACGAGCAGTACTTC. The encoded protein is CATSGRTALLNEQYF.

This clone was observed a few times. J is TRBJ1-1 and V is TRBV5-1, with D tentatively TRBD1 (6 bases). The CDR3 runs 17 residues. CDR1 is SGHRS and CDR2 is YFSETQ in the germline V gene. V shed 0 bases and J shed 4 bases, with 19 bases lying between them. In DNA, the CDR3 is TGCGCCAGCAGCTTGGCATACTGGACAGAGGGGAGCACTGAAGCTTTCTTT. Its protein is CASSLAYWTEGSTEAFF. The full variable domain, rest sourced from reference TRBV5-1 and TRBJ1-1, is KAGVTQTPRYLIKTRGQQVTLSCSPISGHRSVSWYQQTPGQGLQFLFEYFSETQRNKGNFPGRFSGRQFSNSRSEMNVSTLELGDSALYLCASSLAYWTEGSTEAFFGQGTRLTVV.

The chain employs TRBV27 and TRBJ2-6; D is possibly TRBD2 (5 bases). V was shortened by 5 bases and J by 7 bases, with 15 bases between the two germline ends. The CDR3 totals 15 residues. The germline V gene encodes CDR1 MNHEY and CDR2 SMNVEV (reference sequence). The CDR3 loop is CASSLLPEGANVLTF. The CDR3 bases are TGTGCCAGCAGTCTCCTCCCCGAGGGAGCCAACGTCCTGACTTTC.

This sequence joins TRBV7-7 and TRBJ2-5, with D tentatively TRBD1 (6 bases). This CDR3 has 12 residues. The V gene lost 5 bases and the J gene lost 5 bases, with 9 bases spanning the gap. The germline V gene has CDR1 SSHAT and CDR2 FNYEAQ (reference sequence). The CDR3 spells CASSTGYETQYF. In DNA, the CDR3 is TGTGCCAGCAGCACAGGGTACGAGACCCAGTACTTC.

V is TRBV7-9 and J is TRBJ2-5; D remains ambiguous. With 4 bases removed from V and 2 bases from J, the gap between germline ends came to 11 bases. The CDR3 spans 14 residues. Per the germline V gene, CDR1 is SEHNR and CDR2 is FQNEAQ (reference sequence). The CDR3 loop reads CASSSLGQQETQYF. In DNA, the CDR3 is TGTGCCAGCAGCTCCCTCGGCCAACAAGAGACCCAGTACTTC.

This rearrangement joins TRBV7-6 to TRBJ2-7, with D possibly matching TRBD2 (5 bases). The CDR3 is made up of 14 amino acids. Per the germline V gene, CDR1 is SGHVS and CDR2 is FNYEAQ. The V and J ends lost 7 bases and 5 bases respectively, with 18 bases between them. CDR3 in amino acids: CASTPLVATHEQYF. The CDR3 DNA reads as TGTGCCAGCACCCCACTGGTAGCGACCCACGAGCAGTACTTC.

The CDR3 DNA is TGTGCCAGCAGCTTAGAGATTCCCGGGACGGATGAGCAGTTCTTC. Translated, it gives CASSLEIPGTDEQFF. This chain joins TRBV11-2 and TRBJ2-1; D might be TRBD1 or TRBD2, each matching 5 bases. CDR3 size: 15 residues. The germline CDR1 and CDR2 sequences are SGHAT and FQNNGV. V was pared by 0 bases and J by 8 bases, with 14 bases between. Full variable domain (remainder filled in from reference TRBV11-2 and TRBJ2-1): EAGVAQSPRYKIIEKRQSVAFWCNPISGHATLYWYQQILGQGPKLLIQFQNNGVVDDSQLPKDRFSAERLKGVDSTLKIQPAKLEDSAVYLCASSLEIPGTDEQFFGPGTRLTVL.

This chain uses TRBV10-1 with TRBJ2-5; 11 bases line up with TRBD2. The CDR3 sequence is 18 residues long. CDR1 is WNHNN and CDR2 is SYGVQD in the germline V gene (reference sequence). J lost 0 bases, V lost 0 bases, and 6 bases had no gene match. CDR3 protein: CASSESKLAGGYQETQYF. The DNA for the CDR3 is TGCGCCAGCAGTGAGTCGAAGTTAGCGGGAGGGTACCAAGAGACCCAGTACTTC.

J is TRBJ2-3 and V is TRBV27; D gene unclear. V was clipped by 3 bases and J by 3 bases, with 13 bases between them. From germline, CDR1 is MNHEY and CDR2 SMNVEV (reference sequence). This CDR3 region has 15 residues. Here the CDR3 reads CASSFGFPSTDTQYF. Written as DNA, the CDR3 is TGTGCCAGCAGTTTCGGATTCCCAAGTACAGATACGCAGTATTTT.

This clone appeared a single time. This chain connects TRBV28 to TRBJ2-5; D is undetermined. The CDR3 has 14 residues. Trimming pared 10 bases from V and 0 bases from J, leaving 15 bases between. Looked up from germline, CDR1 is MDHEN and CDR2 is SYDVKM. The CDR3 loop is CAIQEAGDQETQYF. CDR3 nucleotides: TGTGCCATTCAAGAGGCAGGAGACCAAGAGACCCAGTACTTC.

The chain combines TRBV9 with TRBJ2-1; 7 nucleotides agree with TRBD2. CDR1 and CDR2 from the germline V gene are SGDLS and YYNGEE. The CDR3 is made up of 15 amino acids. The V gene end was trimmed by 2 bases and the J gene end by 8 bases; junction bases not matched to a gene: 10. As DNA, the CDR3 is TGTGCCAGCAGCGTCGCCGGGCTGAGCGGGGATGAGCAGTTCTTC. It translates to CASSVAGLSGDEQFF.

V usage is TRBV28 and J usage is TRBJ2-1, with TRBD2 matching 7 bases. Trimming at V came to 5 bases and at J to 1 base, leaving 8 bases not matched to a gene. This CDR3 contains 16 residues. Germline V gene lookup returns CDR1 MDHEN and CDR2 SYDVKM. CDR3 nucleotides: TGTGCCAGCAGTCCGGGGCTAGCGGATTCCTACAATGAGCAGTTCTTC. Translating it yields CASSPGLADSYNEQFF. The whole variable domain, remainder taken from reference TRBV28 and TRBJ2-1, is DVKVTQSSRYLVKRTGEKVFLECVQDMDHENMFWYRQDPGLGLRLIYFSYDVKMKEKGDIPEGYSVSREKKERFSLILESASTNQTSMYLCASSPGLADSYNEQFFGPGTRLTVL.

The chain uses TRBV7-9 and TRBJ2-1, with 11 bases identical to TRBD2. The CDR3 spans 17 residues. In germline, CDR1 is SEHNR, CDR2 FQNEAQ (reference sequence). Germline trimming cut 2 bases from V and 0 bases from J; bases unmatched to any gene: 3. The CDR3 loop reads CASSLPSGGSSYNEQFF. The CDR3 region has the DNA TGTGCCAGCAGCTTACCTAGCGGGGGGAGCTCCTACAATGAGCAGTTCTTC.

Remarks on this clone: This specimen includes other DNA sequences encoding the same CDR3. The CDR3 sequence is CASRLAGGYEQYF. The CDR3 region has the DNA TGTGCCAGCAGACTAGCGGGAGGCTACGAGCAGTACTTC. This sequence joins TRBV19 and TRBJ2-7, with 13 bases that match TRBD2. J gave up 3 bases and V 9 bases, and 2 bases lay outside the gene matches. Germline V gene lookup returns CDR1 LNHDA and CDR2 SQIVND (reference sequence). This CDR3 has 13 residues.

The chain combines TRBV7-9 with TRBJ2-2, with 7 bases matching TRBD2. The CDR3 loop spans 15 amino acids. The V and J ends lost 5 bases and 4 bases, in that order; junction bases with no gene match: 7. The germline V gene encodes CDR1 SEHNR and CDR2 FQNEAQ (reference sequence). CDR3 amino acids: CASSPRGEGTGELFF. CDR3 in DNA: TGTGCCAGCAGCCCGAGAGGGGAGGGCACCGGGGAGCTGTTTTTT.

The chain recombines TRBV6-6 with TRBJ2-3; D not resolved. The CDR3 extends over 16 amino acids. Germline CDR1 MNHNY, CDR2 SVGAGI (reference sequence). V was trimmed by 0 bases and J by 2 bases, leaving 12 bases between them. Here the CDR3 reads CASSYSFTTITDTQYF. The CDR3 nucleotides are TGTGCCAGCAGTTACTCGTTCACTACCATCACAGATACGCAGTATTTT.

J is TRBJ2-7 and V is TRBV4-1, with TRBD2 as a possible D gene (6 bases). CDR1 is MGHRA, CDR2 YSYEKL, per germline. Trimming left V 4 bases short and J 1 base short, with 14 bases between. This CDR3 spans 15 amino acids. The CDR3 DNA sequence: TGCGCCAGCAGCCCAAAAAGCGGGCCATCCTACGAGCAGTACTTC. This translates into CASSPKSGPSYEQYF.